Sequencing of this T cell receptor (beta chain) was carried out in a study of T-cell reconstitution after alpha-beta-depleted transplantation in children. Findings of the study overall: Surviving recipient T cells and thymic progenitors accounted for the high day-60 TCRbeta diversity observed in some patients. T cells produced anew were the main source of T-cell counts and diversity one year after transplant. Reportedly, roughly two months post-transplant, alpha-beta T cells arose from several hundred expanded graft clones.

Unique molecular identifiers tagged the TCRbeta library. Each CDR3 protein is one row after TCRdb ran MiXCR on the PCR reads. The sample yields fewer than 1 million distinct CDR3 sequences, around 15% seen once. In germline, CDR1 is MGHDK, CDR2 SYGVNS. V was shortened by 9 bases and J by 1 base, with 12 bases between the two germline ends. CDR3 length equals 13 residues. Remarks on this clonotype: Its antigen remains unidentified.

The sample here was PBMCs, mostly from graft donor cells, taken 360 days after TCRalphabeta/CD19-depleted stem cell transplant. The receptor was derived from a male patient younger than 18 who had a stem cell transplant for acute lymphoblastic leukemia, so the T cells may come from the graft donor. The rearrangement joins TRBV25-1 to TRBJ1-1; the D is unclear. The CDR3 nucleotides read TGTGCCAGTTGGGCCTCCCAGAACACTGAAGCTTTCTTT. Amino acid sequence: CASWASQNTEAFF. The full variable domain, completed using reference TRBV25-1 and TRBJ1-1, is EADIYQTPRYLVIGTGKKITLECSQTMGHDKMYWYQQDPGMELHLIHYSYGVNSTEKGDLSSESTVSRIRTEHFPLTLESARPSHTSQYLCASWASQNTEAFFGQGTRLTVV.